This T cell receptor beta chain comes out of a study of cytomegalovirus exposure and HLA in healthy donors. In the study overall: The use of the same platform for the 90 to 150 validation repertoires and the 650 to 850 first-cohort repertoires was reported by a later analysis. Study-wide results and caveats: Rarity marked most TCR sequences, yet some public TCRs occurred in many donors. CMV antigen specificity was confirmed in vitro for a few CMV-associated chains. One later analysis, an examination of the 120 validation repertoires, found that first-cohort TCR clusters tended to co-occur in them.

About this clone: Its antigen remains unidentified.

The CDR3 loop spans 19 amino acids. Per germline, CDR1 MDHEN and CDR2 SYDVKM. With 4 bases clipped from V and 5 bases from J, the junction kept 13 bases outside the gene matches. Method: immunoSEQ multiplex PCR; TCRdb's copy keeps in-frame clones and lacks some. This table has 160,000 or so clones, 88% appearing once. The specimen was PBMCs. The receptor's source is a man aged 18 to 29 in good health and CMV-seronegative. This chain joins TRBV28 and TRBJ2-3; 15 bases are a match to TRBD2. CDR3 protein: CASSYPRPGLAGGRDTQYF. CDR3 nucleotide sequence: TGTGCCAGCAGTTATCCAAGACCGGGACTAGCGGGGGGTAGAGATACGCAGTATTTT.